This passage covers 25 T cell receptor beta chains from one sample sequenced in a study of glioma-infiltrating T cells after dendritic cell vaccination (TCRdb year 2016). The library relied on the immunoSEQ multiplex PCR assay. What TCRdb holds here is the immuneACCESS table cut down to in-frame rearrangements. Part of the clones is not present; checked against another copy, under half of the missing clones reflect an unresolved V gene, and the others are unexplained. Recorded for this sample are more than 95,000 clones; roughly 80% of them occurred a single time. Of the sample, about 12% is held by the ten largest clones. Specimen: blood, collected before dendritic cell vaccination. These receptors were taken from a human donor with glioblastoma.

CDR3 amino acids: CASSSGLAGGTDTQYF. For the CDR3, the DNA is TGTGCCAGCAGCTCCGGACTAGCGGGGGGGACGGATACGCAGTATTTT. This rearrangement joins TRBV7-2 to TRBJ2-3; TRBD2 agrees at 15 bases. V lost 4 bases to trimming and J lost 6 bases; unmatched junction nucleotides: 5. CDR1 SGHTA and CDR2 FQGNSA come from the germline V gene. The CDR3 covers 16 residues.

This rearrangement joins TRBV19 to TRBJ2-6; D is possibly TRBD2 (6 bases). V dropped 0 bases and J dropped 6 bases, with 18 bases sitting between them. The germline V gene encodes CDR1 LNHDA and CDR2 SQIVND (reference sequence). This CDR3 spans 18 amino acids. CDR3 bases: TGTGCCAGTAGTATAGATCTAGCGCAGGCTGTGCTGGCCAACGTCCTGACTTTC. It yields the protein CASSIDLAQAVLANVLTF.

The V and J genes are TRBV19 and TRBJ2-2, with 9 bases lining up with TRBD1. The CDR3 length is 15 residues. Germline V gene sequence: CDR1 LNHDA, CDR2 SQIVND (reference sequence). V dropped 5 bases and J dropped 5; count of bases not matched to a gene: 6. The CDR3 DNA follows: TGTGCCAGTAGTCTGGGACAGGGAGCTACCGGGGAGCTGTTTTTT. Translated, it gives CASSLGQGATGELFF.

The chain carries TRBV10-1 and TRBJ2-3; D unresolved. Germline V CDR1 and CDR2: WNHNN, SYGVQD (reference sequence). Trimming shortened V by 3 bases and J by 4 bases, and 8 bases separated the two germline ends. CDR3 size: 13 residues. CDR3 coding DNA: TGCGCCAGCAGTGACCCTGGCCCAGATACGCAGTATTTT. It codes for CASSDPGPDTQYF.

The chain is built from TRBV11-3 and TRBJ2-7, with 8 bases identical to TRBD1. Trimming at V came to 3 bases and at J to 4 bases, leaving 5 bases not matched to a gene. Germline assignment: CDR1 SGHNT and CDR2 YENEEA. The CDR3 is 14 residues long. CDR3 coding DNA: TGTGCCAGCAGCTTGAAGGACAGGGCATACGAGCAGTACTTC. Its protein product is CASSLKDRAYEQYF.

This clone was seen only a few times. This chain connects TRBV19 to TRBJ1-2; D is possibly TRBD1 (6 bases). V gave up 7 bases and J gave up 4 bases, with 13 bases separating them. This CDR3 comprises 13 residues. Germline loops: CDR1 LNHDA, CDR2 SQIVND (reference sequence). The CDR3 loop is CASKGTPGYGYTF. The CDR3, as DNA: TGTGCCAGTAAGGGGACACCGGGCTATGGCTACACCTTC. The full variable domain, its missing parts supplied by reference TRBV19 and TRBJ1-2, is DGGITQSPKYLFRKEGQNVTLSCEQNLNHDAMYWYRQDPGQGLRLIYYSQIVNDFQKGDIAEGYSVSREKKESFPLTVTSAQKNPTAFYLCASKGTPGYGYTFGSGTRLTVV.

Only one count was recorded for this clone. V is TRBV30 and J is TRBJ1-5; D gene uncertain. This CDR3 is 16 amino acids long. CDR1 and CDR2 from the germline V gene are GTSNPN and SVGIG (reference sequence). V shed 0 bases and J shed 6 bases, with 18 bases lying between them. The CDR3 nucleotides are TGTGCCTGGAGTGTAAAGGGCCTTCCGGAGGCTCAGCCCCAGCATTTT. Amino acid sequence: CAWSVKGLPEAQPQHF.

The CDR3 spells CASSLGQGLTFF. In nucleotides, the CDR3 is TGTGCCAGCAGCTTAGGGCAGGGTCTGACTTTCTTT. V and J are TRBV11-2 and TRBJ1-1; possibly TRBD1 for D (5 bases). This CDR3 has 12 amino acids. Per germline, CDR1 SGHAT and CDR2 FQNNGV. With 1 base removed from V and 12 bases from J, the gap between germline ends came to 12 bases.

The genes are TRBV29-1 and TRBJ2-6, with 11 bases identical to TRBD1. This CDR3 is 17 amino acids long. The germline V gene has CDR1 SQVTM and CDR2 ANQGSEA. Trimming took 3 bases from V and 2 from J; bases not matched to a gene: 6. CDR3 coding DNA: TGCAGCGTTGAGGTCCGGACAGGGGGCGCTGGGGCCAACGTCCTGACTTTC. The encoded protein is CSVEVRTGGAGANVLTF.

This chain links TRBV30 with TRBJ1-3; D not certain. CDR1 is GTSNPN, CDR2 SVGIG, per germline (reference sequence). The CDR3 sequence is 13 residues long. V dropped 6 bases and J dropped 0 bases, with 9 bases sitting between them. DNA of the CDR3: TGTGCCTGTTCTAAGAGCTCTGGAAACACCATATATTTT. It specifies CACSKSSGNTIYF. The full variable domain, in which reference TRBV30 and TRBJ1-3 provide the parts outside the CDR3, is SQTIHQWPATLVQPVGSPLSLECTVEGTSNPNLYWYRQAAGRGLQLLFYSVGIGQISSEVPQNLSASRPQDRQFILSSKKLLLSDSGFYLCACSKSSGNTIYFGEGSWLTVV.

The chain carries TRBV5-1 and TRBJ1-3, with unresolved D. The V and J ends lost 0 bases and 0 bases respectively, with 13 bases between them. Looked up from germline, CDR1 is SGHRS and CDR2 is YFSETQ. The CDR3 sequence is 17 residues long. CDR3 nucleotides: TGCGCCAGCAGCTTGGCTCTAATAGGGAGCTCTGGAAACACCATATATTTT. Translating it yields CASSLALIGSSGNTIYF.

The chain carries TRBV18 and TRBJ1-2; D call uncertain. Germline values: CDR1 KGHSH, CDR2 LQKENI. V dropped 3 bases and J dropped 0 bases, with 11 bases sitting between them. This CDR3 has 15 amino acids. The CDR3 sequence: CASSPEAGTNYGYTF. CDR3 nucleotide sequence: TGTGCCAGCTCACCGGAGGCTGGTACTAACTATGGCTACACCTTC.

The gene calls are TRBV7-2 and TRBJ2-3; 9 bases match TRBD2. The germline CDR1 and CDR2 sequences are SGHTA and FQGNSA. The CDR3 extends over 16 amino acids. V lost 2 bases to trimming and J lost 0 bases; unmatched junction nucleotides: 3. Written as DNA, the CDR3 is TGTGCCAGCAGCTTATGGGCGGGGGGGAGCACAGATACGCAGTATTTT. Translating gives CASSLWAGGSTDTQYF.

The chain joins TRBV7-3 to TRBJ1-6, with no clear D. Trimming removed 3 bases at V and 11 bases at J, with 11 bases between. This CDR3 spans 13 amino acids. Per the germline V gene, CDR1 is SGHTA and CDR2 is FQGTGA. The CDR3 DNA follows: TGTGCCAGCAGCTTCGGACGGGGTGCACCCCTCCACTTT. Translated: CASSFGRGAPLHF.

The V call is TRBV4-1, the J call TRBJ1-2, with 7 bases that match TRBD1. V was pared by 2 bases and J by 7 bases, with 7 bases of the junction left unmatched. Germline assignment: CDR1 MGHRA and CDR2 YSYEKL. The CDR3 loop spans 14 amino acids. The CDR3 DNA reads TGCGCCAGCAGCCAACCCGACAGGGTTCGTGGCTACACCTTC. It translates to CASSQPDRVRGYTF.

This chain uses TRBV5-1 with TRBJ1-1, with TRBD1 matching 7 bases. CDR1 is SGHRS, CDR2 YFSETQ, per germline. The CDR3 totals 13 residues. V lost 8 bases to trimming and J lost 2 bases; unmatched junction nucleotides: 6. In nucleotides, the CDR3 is TGCGCCAGTAGGGACAGAATAAACACTGAAGCTTTCTTT. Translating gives CASRDRINTEAFF. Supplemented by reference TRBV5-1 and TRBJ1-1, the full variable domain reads KAGVTQTPRYLIKTRGQQVTLSCSPISGHRSVSWYQQTPGQGLQFLFEYFSETQRNKGNFPGRFSGRQFSNSRSEMNVSTLELGDSALYLCASRDRINTEAFFGQGTRLTVV.

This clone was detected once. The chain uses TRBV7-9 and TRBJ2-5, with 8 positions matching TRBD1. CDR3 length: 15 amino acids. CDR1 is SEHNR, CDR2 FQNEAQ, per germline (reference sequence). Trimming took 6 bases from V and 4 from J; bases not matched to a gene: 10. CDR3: CASRLDRGGLETQYF. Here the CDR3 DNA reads TGTGCCAGCAGGCTAGACAGGGGTGGATTAGAGACCCAGTACTTC.

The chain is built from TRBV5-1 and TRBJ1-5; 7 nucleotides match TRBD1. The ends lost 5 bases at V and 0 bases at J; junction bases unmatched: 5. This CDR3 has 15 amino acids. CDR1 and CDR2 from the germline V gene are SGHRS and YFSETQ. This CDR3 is CASRLTGNSNQPQHF. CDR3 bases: TGCGCCAGCAGACTGACAGGGAATAGCAATCAGCCCCAGCATTTT.

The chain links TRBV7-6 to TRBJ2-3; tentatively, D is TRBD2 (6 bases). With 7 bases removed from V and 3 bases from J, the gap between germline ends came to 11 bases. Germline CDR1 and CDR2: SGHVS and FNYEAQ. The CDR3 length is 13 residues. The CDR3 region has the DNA TGTGCCAGCAACCCGGCGGGAACAGATACGCAGTATTTT. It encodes CASNPAGTDTQYF.

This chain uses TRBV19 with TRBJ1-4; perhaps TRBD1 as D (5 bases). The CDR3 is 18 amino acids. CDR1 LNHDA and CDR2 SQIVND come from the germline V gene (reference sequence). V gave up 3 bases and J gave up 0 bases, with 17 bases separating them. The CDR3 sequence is CASSMGTPGPTTNEKLFF. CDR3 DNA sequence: TGTGCCAGTAGTATGGGGACTCCAGGCCCAACAACTAATGAAAAACTGTTTTTT.

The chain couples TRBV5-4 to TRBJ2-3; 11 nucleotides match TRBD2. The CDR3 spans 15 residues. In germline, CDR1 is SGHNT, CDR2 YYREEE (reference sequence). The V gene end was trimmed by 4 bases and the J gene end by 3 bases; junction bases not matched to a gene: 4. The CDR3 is CASSRLAGMTDTQYF. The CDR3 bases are TGTGCCAGCAGCAGACTAGCGGGGATGACAGATACGCAGTATTTT.

The CDR3 DNA follows: TGTGCCAGCTCACCCACCGGGGGACAGGGGGCTAATAGCAATCAGCCCCAGCATTTT. Translating it yields CASSPTGGQGANSNQPQHF. This chain joins TRBV18 and TRBJ1-5; 12 bases are shared with TRBD1. This CDR3 region has 19 residues. V lost 3 bases to trimming and J lost 0 bases; unmatched junction nucleotides: 9. Germline CDR1 reads KGHSH; CDR2 reads LQKENI.

The CDR3 loop is CATRPGRWNTEAFF. The CDR3 bases are TGTGCCACCAGACCCGGTCGGTGGAACACTGAAGCTTTCTTT. V and J are TRBV6-5 and TRBJ1-1; D gene ambiguous. The CDR3 is made up of 14 amino acids. Germline V gene sequence: CDR1 MNHEY, CDR2 SVGAGI. The V and J ends lost 10 bases and 1 base respectively, with 16 bases between them.

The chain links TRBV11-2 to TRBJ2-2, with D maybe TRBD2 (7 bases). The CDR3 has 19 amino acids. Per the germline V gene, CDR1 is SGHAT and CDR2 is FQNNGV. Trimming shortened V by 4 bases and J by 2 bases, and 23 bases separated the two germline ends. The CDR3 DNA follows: TGTGCCAGCAGCTGGGGGCGGGGGCGCCGGACTGGAAACACCGGGGAGCTGTTTTTT. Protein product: CASSWGRGRRTGNTGELFF.

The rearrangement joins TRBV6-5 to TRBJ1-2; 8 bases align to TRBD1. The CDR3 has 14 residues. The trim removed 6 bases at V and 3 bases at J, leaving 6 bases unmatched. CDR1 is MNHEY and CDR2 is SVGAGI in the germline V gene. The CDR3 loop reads CASSRTGMDYGYTF. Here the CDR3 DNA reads TGTGCCAGCAGCCGGACAGGGATGGACTATGGCTACACCTTC.